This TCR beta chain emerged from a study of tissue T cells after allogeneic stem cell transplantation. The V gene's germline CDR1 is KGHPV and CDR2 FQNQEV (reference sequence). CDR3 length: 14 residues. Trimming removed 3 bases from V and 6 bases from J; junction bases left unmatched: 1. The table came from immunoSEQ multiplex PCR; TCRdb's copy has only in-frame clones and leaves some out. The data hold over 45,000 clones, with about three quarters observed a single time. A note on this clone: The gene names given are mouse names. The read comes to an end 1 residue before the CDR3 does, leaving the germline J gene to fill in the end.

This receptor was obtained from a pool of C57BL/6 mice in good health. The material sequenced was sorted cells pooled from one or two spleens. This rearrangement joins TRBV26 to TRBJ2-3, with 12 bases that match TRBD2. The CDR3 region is CASSLDWGGETLYF. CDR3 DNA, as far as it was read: TGTGCCAGCAGTCTCGACTGGGGGGGCGAAACGCTGTAT.